This T cell receptor beta chain was identified during a study of technical replicates of blood from several donors. The CDR3 has 15 residues. From germline, CDR1 is SGHRS and CDR2 YFSETQ. V lost 4 bases, J lost 5 bases, and 8 bases stayed unmatched. The data were produced by immunoSEQ multiplex PCR, yet TCRdb's version contains in-frame clones alone and is incomplete. In the table there are tens of thousands of clones, less than 95% of which are singletons. The receptor's source is a human donor in good health. Sample: T cells isolated from PBMCs. This sequence joins TRBV5-1 and TRBJ2-7; 11 bases align to TRBD2. CDR3 nucleotides: TGCGCCAGCAGCGTCCCGACTAGCGGGAAAAACGAGCAGTACTTC. Residues: CASSVPTSGKNEQYF.